The 32 T cell receptor beta chains below were found in one sample sequenced in a study of beta chain features in type 1 diabetes. The whole isolated RNA underwent reverse transcription, so sequencing captured expressed TCRB transcripts. Only in-frame clones appear in the TCRdb table, and some are missing; sequencing was by immunoSEQ multiplex PCR. The sample shows hundreds of thousands of clones, about 14% of them seen only once. Sequenced material: naive CD4+ T cells from blood. These receptors came from a man aged 18 to 29 in good health.

This clone was seen more than once but under ten times. The chain has TRBV9 and TRBJ2-2; D may be TRBD2 (5 bases). From germline, CDR1 is SGDLS and CDR2 YYNGEE. Deletions cut 0 bases from V and 4 bases from J, with 10 bases between. The CDR3 is 15 amino acids. This CDR3 reads CASSVDPSGTGELFF. In nucleotides, the CDR3 is TGTGCCAGCAGCGTAGACCCAAGCGGCACCGGGGAGCTGTTTTTT.

This clone came up many times. CDR3 in amino acids: CAWSSSGGEQYF. The CDR3 DNA is TGTGCCTGGAGTTCATCAGGGGGTGAGCAGTACTTC. The rearrangement joins TRBV30 to TRBJ2-7; TRBD1 aligns across 7 bases. The junction had 5 bases not matched to a gene; V was cut back by 2 bases and J by 7 bases. In germline, CDR1 is GTSNPN, CDR2 SVGIG (reference sequence). CDR3 length: 12 residues.

The chain employs TRBV27 and TRBJ1-5; D is undetermined. The CDR3 extends over 13 amino acids. CDR1 is MNHEY, CDR2 SMNVEV, per germline (reference sequence). Trimming shortened V by 6 bases and J by 0 bases, and 6 bases separated the two germline ends. The CDR3 nucleotides read TGTGCCAGCAGCCCATATAGCAATCAGCCCCAGCATTTT. Protein sequence: CASSPYSNQPQHF.

This clone was observed a handful of times. This sequence joins TRBV4-3 and TRBJ2-7; D is unclear. Germline loops: CDR1 LGHNA, CDR2 YSLEER. Trimming pared 0 bases from V and 0 bases from J, leaving 3 bases between. CDR3 length equals 13 residues. CDR3 in DNA: TGCGCCAGCAGCCAAGAGAGCTCCTACGAGCAGTACTTC. Translated: CASSQESSYEQYF.

In the case of this clone: One junction end does not reproduce the germline sequence, and a read error may be involved. V and J are TRBV7-2 and TRBJ2-4; D perhaps matches TRBD2 (5 bases). In germline, CDR1 is SGHTA, CDR2 FQGNSA. This CDR3 has 17 amino acids. CDR3 in amino acids: CASGLDGGIGTKNIQYF. CDR3 nucleotides: TGTGCCAGCGGCTTAGATGGTGGAATCGGGACCAAAAACATTCAGTACTTC.

The chain is built from TRBV18 and TRBJ2-7; D is unclear. Germline values: CDR1 KGHSH, CDR2 LQKENI. The CDR3 has 14 amino acids. Trimming stripped 0 bases from V and 6 bases from J, with 12 bases between. CDR3 coding DNA: TGTGCCAGCTCACCACCAGAACAGTGGCCCGAGCAGTACTTC. Protein sequence: CASSPPEQWPEQYF.

Note on this clone: Different DNA sequences within this sample yield the same CDR3. The chain couples TRBV5-1 to TRBJ1-1; no definite D call. Germline loops: CDR1 SGHRS, CDR2 YFSETQ. Trimming stripped 0 bases from V and 0 bases from J, with 6 bases between. The CDR3 extends over 14 amino acids. CDR3 sequence: CASSLAPMNTEAFF. The CDR3 DNA sequence: TGCGCCAGCAGCTTGGCGCCTATGAACACTGAAGCTTTCTTT.

The J gene is TRBJ2-3, the V gene TRBV7-9; D ambiguous. The length of the CDR3 is 13 residues. The V end was cut by 3 bases, the J end by 8 bases, with 12 bases between. Germline CDR1 reads SEHNR; CDR2 reads FQNEAQ (reference sequence). This chain's CDR3 is CASSLRWLVTQYF. The DNA of the CDR3 is TGTGCCAGCAGCTTGAGATGGTTGGTTACGCAGTATTTT.

The chain joins TRBV7-3 to TRBJ2-1; either TRBD1 or TRBD2 may fit D (5 bases each). This CDR3 is 15 amino acids long. Trimming removed 4 bases from V and 4 bases from J, with 14 bases in between. The germline V gene encodes CDR1 SGHTA and CDR2 FQGTGA. The CDR3 spells CASSSPGTSYNEQFF. CDR3 DNA: TGTGCCAGCAGCTCGCCTGGGACCTCGTACAATGAGCAGTTCTTC.

This chain uses TRBV7-9 with TRBJ1-5; no definite D call. V was pared by 3 bases and J by 1 base, with 4 bases between. The CDR3 extends over 13 amino acids. Germline V gives CDR1 SEHNR, CDR2 FQNEAQ (reference sequence). CDR3 in amino acids: CASSFRSNQPQHF. The CDR3 DNA reads TGTGCCAGCAGCTTCCGAAGCAATCAGCCCCAGCATTTT.

The sample holds many counts of this clone. A junction boundary mismatches the germline segment, possibly from a read error. This chain connects TRBV28 to TRBJ1-4; possibly TRBD1 for D (5 bases). This CDR3 has 10 residues. Germline V lookup: CDR1 MDHEN, CDR2 SYDVKM. The CDR3 coding sequence is TGTGCCAGCAGGGGGGTAACCCTGGATTTT. Translation: CASRGVTLDF.

This chain links TRBV6-6 with TRBJ2-7, with no clear D. The CDR3 runs to 11 residues. The V end lost 2 bases, the J end lost 5 bases, and 4 bases lay between the germline ends. Germline V lookup: CDR1 MNHNY, CDR2 SVGAGI (reference sequence). CDR3 in DNA: TGTGCCAGCAGTTACCTTAACGAGCAGTACTTC. It yields the protein CASSYLNEQYF.

The genes are TRBV2 and TRBJ1-4; the D is unclear. V gave up 8 bases and J gave up 3 bases, with 16 bases separating them. This CDR3 has 15 residues. The germline V gene has CDR1 SNHLY and CDR2 FYNNEI. Here the CDR3 reads CASRGNGRSNEKLFF. The CDR3 bases are TGTGCCAGCCGAGGGAATGGGCGGTCTAATGAAAAACTGTTTTTT.

In its sample, this clone was seen a few times. The chain carries TRBV9 and TRBJ2-3, with D perhaps TRBD2 (6 bases). Germline V gives CDR1 SGDLS, CDR2 YYNGEE. There are 13 residues in the CDR3. With 3 bases removed from V and 8 bases from J, the gap between germline ends came to 13 bases. CDR3 sequence: CASSERSGGTQYF. CDR3 in DNA: TGTGCCAGCAGCGAGCGGTCCGGGGGTACGCAGTATTTT.

V usage is TRBV5-1 and J usage is TRBJ2-5, with 11 bases aligning to TRBD2. Germline CDR1 reads SGHRS; CDR2 reads YFSETQ. The V segment lost 4 bases and the J segment 2 bases; nucleotides outside the gene matches: 4. The CDR3 is made up of 15 amino acids. The CDR3 bases are TGCGCCAGCAGCGACGGGACTAGCGGTCAAGAGACCCAGTACTTC. This codes for CASSDGTSGQETQYF.

CDR3: CASTLDRTVRSGELFF. DNA for the CDR3: TGTGCCAGCACCCTGGACAGGACCGTACGTAGCGGGGAGCTGTTTTTT. The gene calls are TRBV11-2 and TRBJ2-2, with 7 bases lining up with TRBD1. Losses at the gene ends were 7 bases for V and 7 bases for J; bases not matched to a gene: 15. The CDR3 is 16 residues long. Germline CDR1 and CDR2: SGHAT and FQNNGV.

The sample holds a few counts of this clone. The chain joins TRBV4-1 to TRBJ2-7, with TRBD1 matching 9 bases. Germline values: CDR1 MGHRA, CDR2 YSYEKL. V gave up 4 bases and J gave up 0 bases; unmatched junction bases: 4. The CDR3 is 15 amino acids. The CDR3 here is CASSRAGQGSYEQYF. CDR3 sequence (DNA): TGCGCCAGCAGCCGGGCGGGACAGGGCTCCTACGAGCAGTACTTC.

The chain uses TRBV7-8 and TRBJ2-5; 12 bases fit TRBD2. CDR1 and CDR2 (germline): SGHVS, FQNEAQ. The trim removed 5 bases at V and 7 bases at J, leaving 8 bases unmatched. CDR3 length: 15 amino acids. CDR3: CASSVLLAGGATQYF. CDR3 nucleotides: TGTGCCAGCAGCGTGCTCCTAGCGGGGGGGGCGACCCAGTACTTC.

This clone was observed a handful of times. The V call is TRBV27, the J call TRBJ2-7; D perhaps matches TRBD2 (5 bases). The CDR3 runs to 15 residues. In germline, CDR1 is MNHEY, CDR2 SMNVEV (reference sequence). V lost 2 bases, J lost 2 bases, and 13 bases lay in between. The chain's CDR3 is CASSLLSSGPYEQYF. Written as DNA, the CDR3 is TGTGCCAGCAGTTTACTGTCCAGCGGTCCCTACGAGCAGTACTTC.

In nucleotides, the CDR3 is TGTGCCAGCAACACCCGGGGGCGCCTAATTGGCTACACCTTC. It specifies CASNTRGRLIGYTF. This sequence joins TRBV28 and TRBJ1-2; tentatively, D is TRBD1 (6 bases). Germline-derived CDR1 and CDR2 are MDHEN and SYDVKM. CDR3 length: 14 residues. V lost 7 bases to trimming and J lost 7 bases, with 19 bases between them.

This chain uses TRBV4-3 with TRBJ2-5; 9 nucleotides agree with TRBD1. The CDR3 length is 14 residues. The V gene end was trimmed by 1 base and the J gene end by 6 bases; junction bases not matched to a gene: 3. In germline, CDR1 is LGHNA, CDR2 YSLEER. CDR3 amino acids: CASSQAQGAKTQYF. The DNA of the CDR3 is TGCGCCAGCAGCCAAGCACAGGGGGCGAAGACCCAGTACTTC.

The chain joins TRBV30 to TRBJ2-3, with 16 bases fitting TRBD2. The CDR3 extends over 17 amino acids. CDR1 and CDR2 from the germline V gene are GTSNPN and SVGIG (reference sequence). The junction had 9 bases not matched to a gene; V was cut back by 4 bases and J by 5 bases. This CDR3 is CAWTGTSGGANIDTQYF. The CDR3 bases are TGTGCCTGGACCGGGACTAGCGGGGGGGCGAATATAGATACGCAGTATTTT.

There are a few counts of this clone. V usage is TRBV4-3 and J usage is TRBJ2-7, with D possibly matching TRBD2 (6 bases). CDR1 LGHNA and CDR2 YSLEER come from the germline V gene. V dropped 3 bases and J dropped 7 bases, with 10 bases sitting between them. The CDR3 consists of 12 residues. Here the CDR3 DNA reads TGCGCCAGCAGCCAGGAGGGAGGAGAGCAGTACTTC. It is translated as CASSQEGGEQYF.

The chain uses TRBV7-3 and TRBJ2-1; D uncertain. The V and J ends lost 2 bases and 9 bases respectively, with 11 bases between them. Germline V gene lookup returns CDR1 SGHTA and CDR2 FQGTGA. This CDR3 is built from 13 residues. This CDR3 is CASSLGLDLEQFF. The DNA for the CDR3 is TGTGCCAGCAGCTTAGGATTAGACCTTGAGCAGTTCTTC.

The rearrangement joins TRBV7-6 to TRBJ2-1, with 10 bases that match TRBD2. The trim removed 5 bases at V and 15 bases at J, leaving 13 bases unmatched. The CDR3 has 14 residues. Germline V lookup: CDR1 SGHVS, CDR2 FNYEAQ. CDR3 in amino acids: CASSPNLLAGWGFF. Here the CDR3 DNA reads TGTGCCAGCAGCCCCAACTTACTAGCGGGGTGGGGGTTCTTC.

The V and J genes are TRBV5-1 and TRBJ1-2; D may be TRBD1 (6 bases). The CDR3 loop spans 16 amino acids. CDR1 and CDR2 (germline): SGHRS, YFSETQ. Between the trimmed V and J ends, which lost 3 bases and 6 bases, there was a span of 21 bases. CDR3 coding DNA: TGCGCCAGCAGCTCGGACAGAAATTTAGTGGCGGATGGCTACACCTTC. It is translated as CASSSDRNLVADGYTF.

In this sample, this clone turned up a few times. The same CDR3 also results from other DNA sequences found in this sample. The chain recombines TRBV18 with TRBJ2-3; D is possibly TRBD1 or TRBD2 (5 bases each). CDR1 KGHSH and CDR2 LQKENI come from the germline V gene. The V end was cut by 2 bases, the J end by 5 bases, with 5 bases between. The CDR3 loop spans 12 amino acids. CDR3 sequence: CASSPGGDTQYF. In DNA, the CDR3 is TGTGCCAGCTCACCAGGGGGAGATACGCAGTATTTT.

This clone was detected only a few times. V usage is TRBV30 and J usage is TRBJ2-3; 10 bases align to TRBD2. Germline trimming cut 3 bases from V and 4 bases from J; bases unmatched to any gene: 7. The CDR3 is 15 amino acids. CDR1 is GTSNPN, CDR2 SVGIG, per germline (reference sequence). The CDR3 here is CAWRRAGGRPDTQYF. The CDR3, as DNA: TGTGCCTGGAGACGAGCGGGGGGGCGACCAGATACGCAGTATTTT.

The V and J genes are TRBV7-2 and TRBJ2-7; TRBD2 is a possible D gene (7 bases). CDR3 length equals 16 residues. The germline gives CDR1 SGHTA, CDR2 FQGNSA. Trimming cost V 5 bases and J 1 base, with 18 bases left between them. DNA for the CDR3: TGTGCCAGCAGCCCCCGGACAGCGGGGAATTCCTACGAGCAGTACTTC. It translates to CASSPRTAGNSYEQYF.

The chain uses TRBV7-2 and TRBJ2-1, with a tentative D call TRBD1 (6 bases). Looked up from germline, CDR1 is SGHTA and CDR2 is FQGNSA. V was shortened by 5 bases and J by 6 bases, with 17 bases between the two germline ends. The CDR3 runs to 15 residues. The CDR3 bases are TGTGCCAGCAGCCGAGGGGGAATTGGCCCCAATGAGCAGTTCTTC. Its translation: CASSRGGIGPNEQFF. The full variable domain, with the rest looked up from reference TRBV7-2 and TRBJ2-1, is GAGVSQSPSNKVTEKGKDVELRCDPISGHTALYWYRQSLGQGLEFLIYFQGNSAPDKSGLPSDRFSAERTGGSVSTLTIQRTQQEDSAVYLCASSRGGIGPNEQFFGPGTRLTVL.

The chain combines TRBV5-4 with TRBJ1-1; TRBD1 might be the D (5 bases). Germline CDR1 reads SGHNT; CDR2 reads YYREEE (reference sequence). The CDR3 covers 15 residues. Trimming pared 0 bases from V and 1 base from J, leaving 10 bases between. CDR3 sequence: CASSLELTGNTEAFF. As DNA, the CDR3 is TGTGCCAGCAGCTTGGAACTTACAGGGAACACTGAAGCTTTCTTT.

There are a few counts of this clone. The CDR3 nucleotides are TGTGCCAGCAGCTACAGGAGGATGAACACTGAAGCTTTCTTT. It is translated as CASSYRRMNTEAFF. The chain recombines TRBV27 with TRBJ1-1, with D possibly being TRBD1 (5 bases). The CDR3 has 14 residues. Germline V gene data show CDR1 as MNHEY and CDR2 as SMNVEV (reference sequence). V was trimmed by 6 bases and J by 0 bases, leaving 11 bases between them.